This entry features one TCR beta chain sequence. The data belong to a study of blood T cell repertoires in COVID-19. Across the study: T cells, B-cell-depleted T cells, or PBMCs supplied cDNA or gDNA.

Enrollees, about 18 to 95 years old, lived in approximately 25 US areas. Clones were sequenced by immunoSEQ multiplex PCR, and TCRdb holds only the in-frame ones, with some missing. The data contain roughly 250,000 clones, 87% of them singletons. In germline, CDR1 is SQVTM, CDR2 ANQGSEA. The V end lost 4 bases, the J end lost 0 bases, and 7 bases lay between the germline ends. The CDR3 covers 13 residues. Sequencing was done on a sample of PBMCs or T cells enriched from blood (not recorded which). The rearrangement links TRBV29-1 to TRBJ1-5; D is possibly TRBD1 (6 bases). The receptor was isolated from a woman aged 25-40 years with acute COVID-19. The CDR3 nucleotides are TGCAGCGTTGCAGGGGATAGCAATCAGCCCCAGCATTTT. It specifies CSVAGDSNQPQHF.